Listed below are T cell receptor beta chains from one sample, sequenced in a study of T-cell reconstitution after alpha-beta-depleted transplantation in children. MiXCR was run by TCRdb on the PCR reads, yielding one entry per CDR3 protein. The sample contains approximately 500,000 distinct CDR3 sequences, over 9.5% of which appear only once. Sequenced material: PBMCs, taken before TCRalphabeta/CD19-depleted stem cell transplant. The receptors derive from a child aged 2-15 years with inherited bone marrow failure, due to receive a stem cell transplant. Each CDR3 is given with its conserved first and last residue. A D gene is named only where the DNA matches it firmly. Clone size is not always given. Where it is, it says once, few, many or a class for expanded clones.

v_call: TRBV12-3/TRBV12-4; clone_size: many; d_call: TRBD1; j_call: TRBJ1-1; cdr3_aa: CASRTGTGLYTEAFF; cdr3_nt: TGTGCCAGCCGGACGGGGACAGGGTTATACACTGAAGCTTTCTTT
v_call: TRBV20-1; clone_size: many; d_call: NA; j_call: TRBJ2-7; cdr3_aa: CSASPPSSYEQYF; cdr3_nt: TGCAGTGCTAGCCCCCCGAGCTCCTACGAGCAGTACTTC
v_call: TRBV5-1; clone_size: NA; d_call: TRBD1; j_call: TRBJ2-7; cdr3_aa: CASSFLQGASYEQYF; cdr3_nt: TGCGCCAGCAGCTTCTTACAGGGGGCTTCCTACGAGCAGTACTTC
v_call: TRBV27; clone_size: many; d_call: TRBD1; j_call: TRBJ1-5; cdr3_aa: CASSPRTGYQPQHF; cdr3_nt: TGTGCCAGCAGTCCGAGGACAGGCTATCAGCCCCAGCATTTT
v_call: TRBV6-5; clone_size: many; d_call: TRBD2; j_call: TRBJ2-1; cdr3_aa: CASSYSSPGGGNEQFF; cdr3_nt: TGTGCCAGCAGTTACTCGAGTCCGGGAGGGGGCAATGAGCAGTTCTTC
v_call: TRBV5-1; clone_size: many; d_call: TRBD2; j_call: TRBJ2-3; cdr3_aa: CASSPRTSGNSDTQYF; cdr3_nt: TGCGCCAGCAGCCCAAGGACTAGCGGGAACTCAGATACGCAGTATTTT
v_call: TRBV29-1; clone_size: many; d_call: NA; j_call: TRBJ2-7; cdr3_aa: CSVEGLTGRGYEQYF; cdr3_nt: TGCAGCGTTGAAGGGCTGACAGGAAGGGGCTACGAGCAGTACTTC
v_call: TRBV12-3/TRBV12-4; clone_size: many; d_call: NA; j_call: TRBJ2-2; cdr3_aa: CASSFISTGELFF; cdr3_nt: TGTGCCAGCAGTTTTATCAGCACCGGGGAGCTGTTTTTT
v_call: TRBV6-1; clone_size: NA; d_call: NA; j_call: TRBJ2-2; cdr3_aa: CASRIGTNSPRETGELFF; cdr3_nt: TGTGCCAGCAGGATTGGGACCAACTCCCCAAGGGAAACCGGGGAGCTGTTTTTT
v_call: TRBV12-3/TRBV12-4; clone_size: many; d_call: NA; j_call: TRBJ2-1; cdr3_aa: CASSPLALGHNEQFF; cdr3_nt: TGTGCCAGCAGTCCACTAGCTTTAGGACACAATGAGCAGTTCTTC
v_call: TRBV11-2; clone_size: NA; d_call: TRBD1; j_call: TRBJ2-4; cdr3_aa: CASSDQGVGIQYF; cdr3_nt: TGTGCCAGCAGCGATCAGGGGGTGGGCATTCAGTACTTC
v_call: TRBV6-2/TRBV6-3; clone_size: many; d_call: NA; j_call: TRBJ2-1; cdr3_aa: CASSSPVGEQFF; cdr3_nt: TGTGCCAGCAGTTCTCCAGTTGGTGAGCAGTTCTTC
v_call: TRBV5-1; clone_size: many; d_call: TRBD2; j_call: TRBJ2-3; cdr3_aa: CASSPGLASDTQYF; cdr3_nt: TGCGCCAGCAGCCCTGGACTAGCATCAGATACGCAGTATTTT
v_call: TRBV27; clone_size: NA; d_call: TRBD2; j_call: TRBJ2-1; cdr3_aa: CASSLLAPFYNEQFF; cdr3_nt: TGTGCCAGCAGCCTACTAGCGCCCTTCTACAATGAGCAGTTCTTC
v_call: TRBV14; clone_size: NA; d_call: NA; j_call: TRBJ2-7; cdr3_aa: CASSQNGNYEQYF; cdr3_nt: TGTGCCAGCAGCCAGAACGGGAACTACGAGCAGTACTTC
v_call: TRBV15; clone_size: many; d_call: NA; j_call: TRBJ2-1; cdr3_aa: CATSSLGSSYNEQFF; cdr3_nt: TGTGCCACCAGCAGCTTAGGGAGCTCCTACAATGAGCAGTTCTTC
v_call: TRBV4-1; clone_size: many; d_call: TRBD1; j_call: TRBJ1-5; cdr3_aa: CASSQDQGDQPQHF; cdr3_nt: TGCGCCAGCAGCCAAGACCAGGGGGATCAGCCCCAGCATTTT
v_call: TRBV7-2; clone_size: many; d_call: NA; j_call: TRBJ2-7; cdr3_aa: CASRRWADSSYEQYF; cdr3_nt: TGTGCCAGCAGGAGGTGGGCGGATAGCTCCTACGAGCAGTACTTC
v_call: TRBV20-1; clone_size: many; d_call: TRBD2; j_call: TRBJ2-2; cdr3_aa: CSASSSSGTNTGELFF; cdr3_nt: TGCAGTGCTAGCTCCTCTAGCGGGACCAACACCGGGGAGCTGTTTTTT
v_call: TRBV7-2; clone_size: many; d_call: TRBD2; j_call: TRBJ2-3; cdr3_aa: CASSLIAGGPADTQYF; cdr3_nt: TGTGCCAGCAGCTTAATAGCGGGAGGGCCAGCAGATACGCAGTATTTT
v_call: TRBV12-3/TRBV12-4; clone_size: NA; d_call: NA; j_call: TRBJ1-1; cdr3_aa: CASTPVAGSITNTEAFF; cdr3_nt: TGTGCCAGCACCCCGGTTGCGGGCTCTATTACCAACACTGAAGCTTTCTTT
v_call: TRBV5-4; clone_size: many; d_call: NA; j_call: TRBJ2-2; cdr3_aa: CASSLRGVNTGELFF; cdr3_nt: TGTGCCAGCAGCTTGCGCGGGGTGAACACCGGGGAGCTGTTTTTT
v_call: TRBV5-1; clone_size: many; d_call: TRBD1; j_call: TRBJ2-7; cdr3_aa: CASSLEGQGAPNEQYF; cdr3_nt: TGCGCCAGCAGCTTGGAAGGGCAGGGGGCGCCCAACGAGCAGTACTTC
v_call: TRBV4-1; clone_size: many; d_call: TRBD2; j_call: TRBJ2-7; cdr3_aa: CASSQSSGFSYEQYF; cdr3_nt: TGCGCCAGCAGCCAATCTAGCGGGTTTTCCTACGAGCAGTACTTC
v_call: TRBV29-1; clone_size: many; d_call: NA; j_call: TRBJ2-1; cdr3_aa: CSAHSTRSAEQFF; cdr3_nt: TGCAGCGCTCATTCAACTAGATCCGCTGAGCAGTTCTTC
v_call: TRBV25-1; clone_size: many; d_call: NA; j_call: TRBJ2-1; cdr3_aa: CASSEGGGSINNEQFF; cdr3_nt: TGTGCCAGCAGTGAGGGGGGCGGGAGCATCAACAATGAGCAGTTCTTC
v_call: TRBV4-2; clone_size: NA; d_call: TRBD2; j_call: TRBJ2-7; cdr3_aa: CASSQETSGSYERYF; cdr3_nt: TGTGCCAGCAGCCAAGAAACTAGCGGGAGCTACGAGCGGTACTTC
v_call: TRBV6-5; clone_size: many; d_call: TRBD2; j_call: TRBJ2-1; cdr3_aa: CASSYWTSGRVNEQFF; cdr3_nt: TGTGCCAGCAGTTACTGGACTAGCGGGAGAGTAAATGAGCAGTTCTTC
v_call: TRBV24-1; clone_size: few; d_call: NA; j_call: TRBJ2-2; cdr3_aa: CATSDRWSGELFF; cdr3_nt: TGTGCCACCAGTGACCGGTGGTCCGGGGAGCTGTTTTTT
v_call: TRBV3-1; clone_size: NA; d_call: NA; j_call: TRBJ2-7; cdr3_aa: CASSQGSDEQYF; cdr3_nt: TGTGCCAGCAGCCAGGGGTCGGACGAGCAGTACTTC
v_call: TRBV28; clone_size: NA; d_call: NA; j_call: TRBJ2-1; cdr3_aa: CASSLLLGSYNDQFF; cdr3_nt: TGTGCCAGCAGTTTACTACTAGGCTCCTACAATGATCAGTTCTTC
v_call: TRBV12-3/TRBV12-4; clone_size: many; d_call: NA; j_call: TRBJ2-7; cdr3_aa: CASSSQNYEQYF; cdr3_nt: TGTGCCAGCAGTTCCCAGAACTACGAGCAGTACTTC
v_call: TRBV19; clone_size: NA; d_call: TRBD1; j_call: TRBJ2-1; cdr3_aa: CATTRQGSYNEQFF; cdr3_nt: TGTGCCACCACCCGACAGGGATCCTACAATGAGCAGTTCTTC
v_call: TRBV9; clone_size: many; d_call: TRBD1; j_call: TRBJ1-2; cdr3_aa: CASSSRRRTGVTF; cdr3_nt: TGTGCCAGCAGCTCCCGCCGAAGGACAGGGGTCACCTTC
v_call: TRBV20-1; clone_size: many; d_call: NA; j_call: TRBJ2-7; cdr3_aa: CSARNRAYEQYF; cdr3_nt: TGCAGTGCTAGGAACCGGGCCTACGAGCAGTACTTC
v_call: TRBV11-3; clone_size: NA; d_call: TRBD2; j_call: TRBJ2-2; cdr3_aa: CATSLGSGRAGELFF; cdr3_nt: TGTGCCACCAGCTTGGGTAGCGGGAGGGCCGGGGAGCTGTTTTTT
v_call: TRBV27; clone_size: many; d_call: TRBD2; j_call: TRBJ2-7; cdr3_aa: CASSLLLAGGFMEQYF; cdr3_nt: TGTGCCAGCAGTTTATTACTAGCGGGAGGCTTTATGGAGCAGTACTTC
v_call: TRBV7-7; clone_size: many; d_call: TRBD2; j_call: TRBJ2-1; cdr3_aa: CASSGVLGRGNNEQFF; cdr3_nt: TGTGCTAGCAGCGGAGTCCTCGGGCGGGGGAACAATGAGCAGTTCTTC
v_call: TRBV29-1; clone_size: few; d_call: TRBD2; j_call: TRBJ2-1; cdr3_aa: CSVHGLAHTSGNEQFF; cdr3_nt: TGCAGCGTTCACGGACTAGCCCACACCTCGGGGAATGAGCAGTTCTTC
v_call: TRBV5-5; clone_size: many; d_call: NA; j_call: TRBJ1-3; cdr3_aa: CASSHGSRGNTIYF; cdr3_nt: TGTGCCAGCAGCCACGGATCCAGAGGAAACACCATATATTTT
v_call: TRBV7-8; clone_size: many; d_call: TRBD1; j_call: TRBJ2-7; cdr3_aa: CASSLGGQGAYEQYF; cdr3_nt: TGTGCCAGCAGCTTAGGGGGACAGGGGGCCTACGAGCAGTACTTC
v_call: TRBV2; clone_size: many; d_call: NA; j_call: TRBJ2-5; cdr3_aa: CASSEDGQGIETQYF; cdr3_nt: TGTGCCAGCAGTGAAGACGGGCAGGGAATCGAGACCCAGTACTTC